The 11 T cell receptor beta chains below all came from one sample that was sequenced in a study of T cell changes during pregnancy in multiple sclerosis. Libraries were prepared by immunoSEQ multiplex PCR; TCRdb keeps only in-frame clonotypes and omits some of them. The repertoire consists of nearly 80,000 clones, with approximately 90% occurring once and the leading ten covering 0.21%. The sequencing here drew on CD4+ T cells from peripheral blood mononuclear cells, taken before pregnancy. The receptors derive from a female donor with multiple sclerosis, enrolled in a pregnancy study.

The chain combines TRBV19 with TRBJ1-4, with 9 positions matching TRBD1. V gave up 4 bases and J gave up 8 bases; unmatched junction bases: 5. CDR3 length: 14 residues. CDR1 and CDR2 from the germline V gene are LNHDA and SQIVND (reference sequence). CDR3 loop: CASSTRTGDEKLFF. CDR3 DNA: TGTGCCAGTAGTACAAGGACAGGGGACGAAAAACTGTTTTTT.

The V gene is TRBV5-1, the J gene TRBJ2-5; 8 positions match TRBD1. The CDR3 has 15 amino acids. The J segment lost 2 bases and the V segment lost 2 bases, leaving 5 bases of the junction unmatched. Germline V gives CDR1 SGHRS, CDR2 YFSETQ. The DNA for the CDR3 is TGCGCCAGCAGCTTTGGACAGGGATGGCAAGAGACCCAGTACTTC. Translation gives CASSFGQGWQETQYF.

The chain combines TRBV6-1 with TRBJ1-5; D is uncertain. Per germline, CDR1 MNHNS and CDR2 SASEGT. The CDR3 runs to 11 residues. Trimming cost V 0 bases and J 11 bases, with 5 bases left between them. The CDR3 DNA reads TGTGCCAGCAGTGAAGCCGGGGCCCAGCATTTT. It codes for CASSEAGAQHF.

In regard to this clone: The sample holds other DNA sequences that translate to the same CDR3. V usage is TRBV5-1 and J usage is TRBJ1-1, with a possible D match to TRBD1 (5 bases). Germline V lookup: CDR1 SGHRS, CDR2 YFSETQ. Trimming pared 1 base from V and 4 bases from J, leaving 11 bases between. This CDR3 contains 14 residues. The CDR3 DNA sequence: TGCGCCAGCAGCTTGAACTCGGGGGGCACTGAAGCTTTCTTT. Encoded protein: CASSLNSGGTEAFF. The whole variable domain, remainder taken from reference TRBV5-1 and TRBJ1-1, is KAGVTQTPRYLIKTRGQQVTLSCSPISGHRSVSWYQQTPGQGLQFLFEYFSETQRNKGNFPGRFSGRQFSNSRSEMNVSTLELGDSALYLCASSLNSGGTEAFFGQGTRLTVV.

The chain carries TRBV5-1 and TRBJ2-2; 9 bases are a match to TRBD1. Germline V gene sequence: CDR1 SGHRS, CDR2 YFSETQ. The V segment lost 4 bases and the J segment 3 bases; nucleotides outside the gene matches: 7. The CDR3 contains 16 residues. CDR3 loop: CASSPSGTGHTGELFF. CDR3 nucleotides: TGCGCCAGCAGCCCCTCCGGGACAGGGCACACCGGGGAGCTGTTTTTT.

This clone came up a few times. The chain carries TRBV2 and TRBJ2-7; TRBD1 matches at 11 bases. This CDR3 comprises 13 residues. The junction had 3 bases not matched to a gene; V was cut back by 6 bases and J by 5 bases. Looked up from germline, CDR1 is SNHLY and CDR2 is FYNNEI. CDR3 nucleotide sequence: TGTGCCAGCAGCCAGGACAGGGGGCACGAGCAGTACTTC. Translation gives CASSQDRGHEQYF.

The rearrangement uses TRBV19 and TRBJ2-3, with 9 positions matching TRBD2. There are 16 residues in the CDR3. Looked up from germline, CDR1 is LNHDA and CDR2 is SQIVND (reference sequence). V was clipped by 5 bases and J by 1 base; unmatched bases: 7. CDR3 in amino acids: CASSVGLATGTDTQYF. As DNA, the CDR3 is TGTGCCAGTAGTGTGGGACTAGCCACAGGCACAGATACGCAGTATTTT.

The rearrangement links TRBV5-1 to TRBJ1-1; 7 bases align to TRBD1. Germline V gene sequence: CDR1 SGHRS, CDR2 YFSETQ. V gave up 0 bases and J gave up 6 bases; unmatched junction bases: 5. This CDR3 has 14 amino acids. CDR3 DNA: TGCGCCAGCAGCTTGGGACAGGGAAAATCTGAAGCTTTCTTT. Its protein product is CASSLGQGKSEAFF.

The rearrangement uses TRBV19 and TRBJ1-1; D ambiguous. CDR1 LNHDA and CDR2 SQIVND come from the germline V gene (reference sequence). CDR3 length: 12 residues. Trimming cost V 4 bases and J 1 base, with 4 bases left between them. The CDR3 loop reads CASSTGNTEAFF. The DNA of the CDR3 is TGTGCCAGTAGTACAGGGAACACTGAAGCTTTCTTT. The variable domain in full, with the rest retrieved from reference TRBV19 and TRBJ1-1, is DGGITQSPKYLFRKEGQNVTLSCEQNLNHDAMYWYRQDPGQGLRLIYYSQIVNDFQKGDIAEGYSVSREKKESFPLTVTSAQKNPTAFYLCASSTGNTEAFFGQGTRLTVV.

J is TRBJ2-3 and V is TRBV2, with a tentative D call TRBD1 (5 bases). This CDR3 has 13 amino acids. From germline, CDR1 is SNHLY and CDR2 FYNNEI. Trimming pared 4 bases from V and 3 bases from J, leaving 8 bases between. CDR3 coding DNA: TGTGCCAGCAGTGTAGGGGTTACAGATACGCAGTATTTT. This sequence encodes CASSVGVTDTQYF.

The chain links TRBV7-3 to TRBJ2-3; 7 positions match TRBD2. The germline gives CDR1 SGHTA, CDR2 FQGTGA. V trimming: 5 bases; J trimming: 4 bases; junction bases outside the gene matches: 9. This CDR3 has 15 amino acids. For the CDR3, the DNA is TGTGCCAGCAGCGCCCAGACTAGCTTTGCAGATACGCAGTATTTT. It codes for CASSAQTSFADTQYF.